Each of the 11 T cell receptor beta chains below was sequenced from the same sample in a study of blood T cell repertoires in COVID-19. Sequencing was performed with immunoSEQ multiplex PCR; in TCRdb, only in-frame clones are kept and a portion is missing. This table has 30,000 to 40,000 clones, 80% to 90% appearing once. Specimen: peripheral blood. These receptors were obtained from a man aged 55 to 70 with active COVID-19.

Here the CDR3 DNA reads TGTGCCACCAGTTCCACAGGACTAGCGGGTAACAATGAGCAGTTCTTC. Translated: CATSSTGLAGNNEQFF. This sequence joins TRBV24-1 and TRBJ2-1; 11 positions match TRBD2. This CDR3 comprises 16 residues. The J segment lost 5 bases and the V segment lost 6 bases, leaving 8 bases of the junction unmatched. The germline gives CDR1 KGHDR, CDR2 SFDVKD.

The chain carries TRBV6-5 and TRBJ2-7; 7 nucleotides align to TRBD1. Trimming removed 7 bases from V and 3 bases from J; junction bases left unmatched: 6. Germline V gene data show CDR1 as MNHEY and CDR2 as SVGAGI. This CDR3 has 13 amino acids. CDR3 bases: TGTGCCAGCACAGGGGACAGATTCTACGAGCAGTACTTC. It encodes CASTGDRFYEQYF.

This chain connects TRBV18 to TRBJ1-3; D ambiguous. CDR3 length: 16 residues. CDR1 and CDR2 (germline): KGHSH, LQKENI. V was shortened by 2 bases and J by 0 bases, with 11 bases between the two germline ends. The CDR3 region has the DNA TGTGCCAGCTCACCAGGACTCCGGGACTCTGGAAACACCATATATTTT. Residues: CASSPGLRDSGNTIYF.

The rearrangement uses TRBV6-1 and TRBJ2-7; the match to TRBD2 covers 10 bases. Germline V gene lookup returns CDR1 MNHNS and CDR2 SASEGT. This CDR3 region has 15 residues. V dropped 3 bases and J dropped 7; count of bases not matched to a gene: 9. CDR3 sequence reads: CASSDELAGFGEQYF. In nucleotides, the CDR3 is TGTGCCAGCAGTGACGAACTAGCGGGGTTCGGTGAGCAGTACTTC.

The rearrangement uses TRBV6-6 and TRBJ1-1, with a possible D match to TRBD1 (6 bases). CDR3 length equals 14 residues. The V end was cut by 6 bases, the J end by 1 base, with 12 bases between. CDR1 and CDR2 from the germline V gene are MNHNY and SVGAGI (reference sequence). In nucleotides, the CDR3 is TGTGCCAGCAGGCTACAGGGTAGGAACACTGAAGCTTTCTTT. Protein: CASRLQGRNTEAFF.

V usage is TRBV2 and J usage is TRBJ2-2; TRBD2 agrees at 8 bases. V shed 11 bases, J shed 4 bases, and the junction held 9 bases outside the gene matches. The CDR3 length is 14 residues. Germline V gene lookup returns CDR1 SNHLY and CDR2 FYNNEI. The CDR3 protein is CALRGGGSTGELFF. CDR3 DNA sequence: TGTGCCCTCCGGGGGGGCGGGAGCACCGGGGAGCTGTTTTTT.

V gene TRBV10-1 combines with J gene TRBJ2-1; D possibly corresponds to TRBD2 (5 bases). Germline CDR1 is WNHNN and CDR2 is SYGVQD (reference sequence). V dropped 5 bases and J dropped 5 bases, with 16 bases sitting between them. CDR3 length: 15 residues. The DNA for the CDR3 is TGCGCCAGCAGTTTAGACGGGGATCTAGACAATGAGCAGTTCTTC. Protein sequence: CASSLDGDLDNEQFF.

The CDR3 region has the DNA TGTGCCAGCTCACTGGACAGGGGGAGGACTAGCGGGAGTGAGCAGTACTTC. Protein: CASSLDRGRTSGSEQYF. The chain recombines TRBV18 with TRBJ2-7; 13 bases agree with TRBD2. This CDR3 contains 17 residues. The ends lost 4 bases at V and 7 bases at J; junction bases unmatched: 13. In germline, CDR1 is KGHSH, CDR2 LQKENI.

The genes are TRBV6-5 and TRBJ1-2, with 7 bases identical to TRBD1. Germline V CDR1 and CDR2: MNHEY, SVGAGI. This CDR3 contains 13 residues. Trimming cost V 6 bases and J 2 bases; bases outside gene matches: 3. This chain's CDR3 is CASRRQGNYGYTF. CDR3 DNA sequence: TGTGCCAGCAGACGACAGGGCAACTATGGCTACACCTTC.

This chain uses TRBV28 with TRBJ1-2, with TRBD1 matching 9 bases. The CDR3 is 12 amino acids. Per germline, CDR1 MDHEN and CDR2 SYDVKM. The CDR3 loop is CTHRTGVYGYTF. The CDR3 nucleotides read TGTACGCACAGGACAGGGGTCTATGGCTACACCTTC.

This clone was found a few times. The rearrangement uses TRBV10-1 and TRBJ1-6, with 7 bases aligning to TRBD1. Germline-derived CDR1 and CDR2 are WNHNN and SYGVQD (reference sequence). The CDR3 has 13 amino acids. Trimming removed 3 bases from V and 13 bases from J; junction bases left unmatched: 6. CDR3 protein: CASSDGGGKPLHF. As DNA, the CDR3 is TGCGCCAGCAGTGACGGAGGGGGCAAGCCCCTCCACTTT.